This TCR beta chain was obtained from a study of somatic mutations in cytotoxic T cells in rheumatoid arthritis. Study-level background: Patient blood was drawn as 30 ml EDTA; the draw came right after diagnosis and before any treatment.

Sequencing was performed with immunoSEQ multiplex PCR; in TCRdb, only in-frame clones are kept and a portion is missing. Among 15,000 to 20,000 clones, roughly 85% were seen once, and the ten largest hold under 9%. Study-wide findings and caveats: Antigen specificity of the expanded CD8+ clones was not determined. Relative to age-matched healthy controls, rheumatoid arthritis patients did not differ significantly in CD8+ T-cell clonality.

Positive magnetic bead selection isolated CD4+ and CD8+ cells, and flow cytometry checked purity. Worth noting for this clone: Its antigen remains unidentified.

The source material was CD8+ T cells sorted from blood. The TCR was taken from a woman aged 40 to 50 with rheumatoid arthritis.

CDR3 bases: TGTGCCAGCAGCTCCCCTCTAGACCTTAGCGGGCCCTCCTACAATGAGCAGTTCTTC. It is translated as CASSSPLDLSGPSYNEQFF. The chain uses TRBV7-8 and TRBJ2-1, with TRBD2 matching over 7 bases. CDR1 is SGHVS and CDR2 is FQNEAQ in the germline V gene. CDR3 length: 19 amino acids. J gave up 0 bases and V 4 bases, and 15 bases lay outside the gene matches.